This T cell receptor (beta chain) was identified in a study of metastatic and nonmetastatic thyroid tumors. As for the study in general: From malignant and benign thyroid patients, repertoires in blood and in tumor or nodule tissue were compared.

The CDR3 is made up of 15 amino acids. Between the trimmed V and J ends, which lost 4 bases and 0 bases, there was a span of 13 bases. Germline V gives CDR1 MNHEY, CDR2 SVGAGI. Original processing notes: Clinicopathological groups differed in CDR3, with these differences serving to build a distant-metastasis classifier for papillary thyroid cancer. TCRdb reprocessed the PCR reads using MiXCR. These V and J calls are TCRdb output, not the study's own analysis. Among 15,000 to 20,000 clones, roughly 26% were seen once, and the ten largest hold approximately 10%. Every patient was untreated before thyroid surgery. In its sample, this clone ranks as medium-sized. Its specificity is unknown. Points from the study as a whole: Malignant thyroid tumors reportedly exceeded benign nodules significantly in TCR beta diversity, with the difference appearing in blood and tumor.

This receptor was taken from a female donor with papillary thyroid cancer or a benign thyroid nodule (not recorded which). Some clones in this sample may be carry-over from other donors' samples. The specimen sequenced was tumor tissue. The chain carries TRBV6-5 and TRBJ2-7, with a tentative D call TRBD2 (6 bases). In nucleotides, the CDR3 is TGTGCCAGCAGTTCTCTGGGTAGCGGCTCCTACGAGCAGTACTTC. Protein sequence: CASSSLGSGSYEQYF.